The 3 T cell receptor beta chains reported below all come from one sample, sequenced in a study of B cell selection in AIRE deficiency. Clones were read by immunoSEQ multiplex PCR, and TCRdb kept only the in-frame ones, dropping some. The table includes approximately 26,000 clones, 92% detected once. Regulatory T cells were sorted as CD4+CD25hiCD127low/negative. The specimen was CD4+CD25+ Tregs sorted from PBMCs. Receptors were obtained from a human donor in good health.

This clone showed up just a few times. V gene TRBV19 combines with J gene TRBJ1-1; possibly TRBD1 for D (5 bases). The CDR3 sequence is 13 residues long. Trimming removed 0 bases from V and 5 bases from J, with 7 bases in between. The germline gives CDR1 LNHDA, CDR2 SQIVND (reference sequence). The CDR3 nucleotides are TGTGCCAGTAGTATAGACAGGGCTACTGAAGCTTTCTTT. Its protein is CASSIDRATEAFF.

About this clone itself: An end of the junction differs from the germline gene, which may be a read error. The rearrangement joins TRBV29-1 to TRBJ1-2; D gene ambiguous. This CDR3 spans 8 amino acids. CDR1 is SQVTM and CDR2 is ANQGSEA in the germline V gene. This CDR3 reads CSVMPGIF. For the CDR3, the DNA is TGCAGCGTAATGCCGGGAATCTTC. The entire variable domain, with the rest obtained from reference TRBV29-1 and TRBJ1-2, is as follows: SAVISQKPSRDICQRGTSLTIQCQVDSQVTMMFWYRQQPGQSLTLIATANQGSEATYESGFVIDKFPISRPNLTFSTLTVSNMSPEDSSIYLCSVMPGIFGSGTRLTVV.

CDR3 sequence: CASSPGGLGTGELFF. DNA for the CDR3: TGTGCCAGCAGTCCGGGGGGGCTGGGCACCGGGGAGCTGTTTTTT. The V and J genes are TRBV6-5 and TRBJ2-2; TRBD2 matches at 8 bases. Germline V gives CDR1 MNHEY, CDR2 SVGAGI. This CDR3 region has 15 residues. V dropped 5 bases and J dropped 4; count of bases not matched to a gene: 6.